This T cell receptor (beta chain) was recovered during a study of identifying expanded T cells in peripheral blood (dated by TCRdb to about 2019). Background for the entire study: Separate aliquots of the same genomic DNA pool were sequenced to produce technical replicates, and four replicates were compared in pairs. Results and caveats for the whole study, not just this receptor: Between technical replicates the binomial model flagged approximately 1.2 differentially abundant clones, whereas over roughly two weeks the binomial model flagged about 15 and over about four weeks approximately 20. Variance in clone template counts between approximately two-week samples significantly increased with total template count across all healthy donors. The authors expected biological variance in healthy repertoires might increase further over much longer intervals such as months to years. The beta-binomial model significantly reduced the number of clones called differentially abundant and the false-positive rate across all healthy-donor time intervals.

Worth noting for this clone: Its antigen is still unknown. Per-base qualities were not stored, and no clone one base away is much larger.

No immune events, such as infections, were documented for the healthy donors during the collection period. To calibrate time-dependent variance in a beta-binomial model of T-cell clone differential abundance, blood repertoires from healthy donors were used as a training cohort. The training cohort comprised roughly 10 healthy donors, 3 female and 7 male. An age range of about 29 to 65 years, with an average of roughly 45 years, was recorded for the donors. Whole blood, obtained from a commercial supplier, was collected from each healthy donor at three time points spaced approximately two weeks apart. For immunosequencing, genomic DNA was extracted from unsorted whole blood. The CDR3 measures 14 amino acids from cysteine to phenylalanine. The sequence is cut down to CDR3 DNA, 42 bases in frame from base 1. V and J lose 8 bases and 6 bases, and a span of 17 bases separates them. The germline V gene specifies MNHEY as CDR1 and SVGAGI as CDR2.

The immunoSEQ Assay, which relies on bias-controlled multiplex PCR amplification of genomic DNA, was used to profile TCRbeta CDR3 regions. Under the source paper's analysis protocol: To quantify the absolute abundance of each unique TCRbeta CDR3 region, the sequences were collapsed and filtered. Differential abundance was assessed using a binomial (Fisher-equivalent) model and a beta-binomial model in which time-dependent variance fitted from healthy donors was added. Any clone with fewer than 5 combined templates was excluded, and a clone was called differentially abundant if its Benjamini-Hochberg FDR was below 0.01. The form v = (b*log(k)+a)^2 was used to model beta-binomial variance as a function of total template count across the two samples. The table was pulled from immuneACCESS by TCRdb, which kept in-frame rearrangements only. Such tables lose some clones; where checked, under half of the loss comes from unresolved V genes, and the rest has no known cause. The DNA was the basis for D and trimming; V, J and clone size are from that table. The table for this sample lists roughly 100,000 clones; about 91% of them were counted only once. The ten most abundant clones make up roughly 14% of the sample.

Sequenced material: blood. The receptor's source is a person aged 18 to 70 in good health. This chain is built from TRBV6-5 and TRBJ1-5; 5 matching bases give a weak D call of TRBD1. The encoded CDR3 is CASRQGLGAQPQHF. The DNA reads TGTGCCAGCCGGCAGGGTTTGGGAGCTCAGCCCCAGCATTTT.